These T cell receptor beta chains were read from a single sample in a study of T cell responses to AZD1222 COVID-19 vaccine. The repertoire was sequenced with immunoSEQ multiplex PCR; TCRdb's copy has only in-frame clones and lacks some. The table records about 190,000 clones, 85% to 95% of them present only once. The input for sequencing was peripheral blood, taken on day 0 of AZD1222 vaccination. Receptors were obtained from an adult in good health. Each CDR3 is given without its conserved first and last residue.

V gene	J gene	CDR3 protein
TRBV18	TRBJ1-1	ASSPTGSTEAF
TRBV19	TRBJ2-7	ASSIAAGVNEQY
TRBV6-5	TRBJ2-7	ASSYQGPYEQY
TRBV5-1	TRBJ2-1	ASSQDSTVLDEQF
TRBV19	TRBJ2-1	ASSPGQVYNEQF
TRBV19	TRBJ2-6	ASRSASGANVLT
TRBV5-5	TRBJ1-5	ASSLGELNQPQH
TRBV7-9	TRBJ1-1	ASSDRVPGTEAF
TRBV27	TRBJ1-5	ASSFEPHSNQPQH
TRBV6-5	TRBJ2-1	ASSYSRPGKGNEQF